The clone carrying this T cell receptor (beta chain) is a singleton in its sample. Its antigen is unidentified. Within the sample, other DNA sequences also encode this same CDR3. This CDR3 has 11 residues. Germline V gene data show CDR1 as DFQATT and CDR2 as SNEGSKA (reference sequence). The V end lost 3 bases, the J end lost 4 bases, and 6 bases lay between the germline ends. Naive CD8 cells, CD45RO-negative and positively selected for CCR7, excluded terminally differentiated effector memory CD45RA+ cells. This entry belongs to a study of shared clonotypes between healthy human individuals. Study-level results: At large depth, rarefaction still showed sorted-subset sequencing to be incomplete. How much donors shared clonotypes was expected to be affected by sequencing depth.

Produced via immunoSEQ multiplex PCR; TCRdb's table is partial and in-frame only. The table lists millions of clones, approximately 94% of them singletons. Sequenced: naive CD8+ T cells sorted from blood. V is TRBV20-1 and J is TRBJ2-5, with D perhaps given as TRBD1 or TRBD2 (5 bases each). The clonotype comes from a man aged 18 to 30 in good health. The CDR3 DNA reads TGCAGTGCTAGGGGGGTAGAGACCCAGTACTTC. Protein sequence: CSARGVETQYF.